This T cell receptor beta chain was sequenced for a study of blood T cell repertoires in COVID-19. Study background: Samples representing acute and convalescent COVID-19 were sourced from the United States, Italy and Spain. From T cells, B-cell-depleted T cells, or PBMCs came the material, which was cDNA or gDNA.

V dropped 4 bases and J dropped 0 bases, with 12 bases sitting between them. The CDR3 is made up of 16 amino acids. The V gene's germline CDR1 is MGHDK and CDR2 SYGVNS. Data came from immunoSEQ multiplex PCR; TCRdb stores just in-frame clones and leaves some out. Among roughly 290,000 clones listed, roughly 89% were seen once. Participants spanned ages about 18 to 95 years and resided in 20 to 25 US areas. Cohort assignment relied on participant-reported clinical history. The rearrangement links TRBV25-1 to TRBJ2-2, with a possible D match to TRBD1 (6 bases). The sequence derives from a woman between 18 and 30 years old with acute COVID-19. Sequencing was carried out using PBMCs or T cells enriched from blood (not recorded which). CDR3 amino acids: CASSVGRGSNTGELFF. Written as DNA, the CDR3 is TGTGCCAGCAGTGTTGGCAGGGGCTCGAACACCGGGGAGCTGTTTTTT.